This T cell receptor beta chain was documented in a study of cytomegalovirus exposure and HLA in healthy donors (dated by TCRdb to 2017 to 2019). For the wider study: A later analysis indicated that the roughly 130 validation repertoires were generated on the platform also employed for the 670 or so repertoires of the first cohort. The study was designed to test whether signatures of past pathogen exposure could be identified by cataloging public T cell receptors. Along with the approximately 650-subject first cohort, a separate validation cohort of 120 different subjects was used. To predict cytomegalovirus infection status, the study combined high-throughput TCR immunosequencing, statistical association of individual TCRs with disease status, and machine learning. Broad study findings and their caveats: In the study, around 150 TCR beta chains were listed as associated with cytomegalovirus. The authors suggested that the approach could potentially be generalized to other disease states and immunological phenotypes. A later analysis found that TCRs clustered in the first cohort also tended to co-occur in the 120 or so validation repertoires, with 94% of cluster scores above 0. Most TCR sequences were observed very rarely across donors, whereas some public TCRs were present in many individuals. All 130 or so repertoires were used to score co-occurrence in the validation cohort in a later analysis, because that analysis had no HLA typing for the cohort. Cytomegalovirus status was reported to be diagnosed by the classifier with high specificity and sensitivity in both the original and validation cohorts. A few of the identified cytomegalovirus-associated TCR beta chains were confirmed in vitro to be specific for cytomegalovirus antigens.

Library preparation was by the immunoSEQ multiplex PCR assay. In the source study's methods: A statistical classification framework was developed to diagnose cytomegalovirus status using the catalog of TCR beta chain sequences. This immuneACCESS table, as held by TCRdb, lists in-frame sequences with V and J called but not all clones. Of the missing ones, under half trace to an unresolved V gene in checked studies; the others have no known cause. D and trimming were read from the DNA, whereas the V and J calls and clone size are those reported in that table. Within this sample are 150,000 to 200,000 clones, with about nine tenths of them counted one time only. In total, the top ten clones hold approximately 10% of the sample. The CDR3 holds 18 amino acids from the cysteine to the phenylalanine. CDR3 DNA only is kept here, 54 bases in frame from base 1. CDR1 and CDR2 are read off the germline V gene as SGHVS and FQNEAQ. Trimmed from V: 5 bases; trimmed from J: 0 bases; junction bases lacking a gene match: 12.

The donors belonged to the validation cohort of about 120 subjects, which was separate from the roughly 700-subject first cohort. This clone was counted once. The antigen this receptor binds is unknown. The input lacks base qualities; no much larger clone sits a single base away. The chain uses TRBV7-8 and TRBJ1-3; TRBD1 aligns with 8 central bases. The sample consisted of PBMCs. This receptor was obtained from a young woman in good health and CMV-seropositive. The CDR3 has the sequence CASSLPGTGALSGNTIYF. The DNA is as follows: TGTGCCAGCAGCCTCCCCGGGACAGGTGCCCTCTCTGGAAACACCATATATTTT.